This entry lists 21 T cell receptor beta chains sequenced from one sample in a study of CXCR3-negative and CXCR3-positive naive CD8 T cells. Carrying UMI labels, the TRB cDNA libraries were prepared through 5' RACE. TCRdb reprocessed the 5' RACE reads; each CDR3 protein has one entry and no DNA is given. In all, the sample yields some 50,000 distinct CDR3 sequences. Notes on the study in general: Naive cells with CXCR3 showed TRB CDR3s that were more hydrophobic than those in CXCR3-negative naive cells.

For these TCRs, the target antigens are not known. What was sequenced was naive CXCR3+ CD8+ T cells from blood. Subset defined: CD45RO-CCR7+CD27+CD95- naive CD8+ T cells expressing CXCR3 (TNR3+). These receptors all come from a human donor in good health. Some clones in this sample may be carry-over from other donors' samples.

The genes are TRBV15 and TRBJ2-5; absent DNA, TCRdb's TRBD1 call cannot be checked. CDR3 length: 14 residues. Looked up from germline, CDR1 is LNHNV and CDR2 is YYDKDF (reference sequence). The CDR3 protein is CATSRPGSAETQYF.

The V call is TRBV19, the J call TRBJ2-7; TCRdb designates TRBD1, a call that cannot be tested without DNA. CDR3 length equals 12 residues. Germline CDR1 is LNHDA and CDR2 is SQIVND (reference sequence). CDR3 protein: CASMSGKNEQYF.

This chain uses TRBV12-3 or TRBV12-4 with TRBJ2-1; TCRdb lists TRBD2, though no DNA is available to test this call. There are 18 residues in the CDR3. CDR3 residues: CASSLVVSGRRSYNEQFF.

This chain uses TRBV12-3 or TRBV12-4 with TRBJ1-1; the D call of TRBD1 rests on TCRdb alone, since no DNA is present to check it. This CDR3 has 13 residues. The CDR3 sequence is CASSPGGNTEAFF.

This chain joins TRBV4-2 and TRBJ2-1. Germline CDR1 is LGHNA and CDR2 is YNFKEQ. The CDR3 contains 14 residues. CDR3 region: CASSQQRGYNEQFF.

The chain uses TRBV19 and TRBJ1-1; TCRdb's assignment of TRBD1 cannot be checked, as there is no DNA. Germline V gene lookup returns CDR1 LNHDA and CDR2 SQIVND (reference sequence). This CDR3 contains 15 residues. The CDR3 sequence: CASKVGHRGNTEAFF.

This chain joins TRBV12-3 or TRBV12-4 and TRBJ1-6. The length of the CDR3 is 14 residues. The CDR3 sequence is CASGPPASRSPLHF.

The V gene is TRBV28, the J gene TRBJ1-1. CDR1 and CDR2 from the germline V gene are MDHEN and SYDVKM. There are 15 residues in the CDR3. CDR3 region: CASSSYRVANTEAFF. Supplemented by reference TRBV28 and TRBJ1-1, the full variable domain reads DVKVTQSSRYLVKRTGEKVFLECVQDMDHENMFWYRQDPGLGLRLIYFSYDVKMKEKGDIPEGYSVSREKKERFSLILESASTNQTSMYLCASSSYRVANTEAFFGQGTRLTVV.

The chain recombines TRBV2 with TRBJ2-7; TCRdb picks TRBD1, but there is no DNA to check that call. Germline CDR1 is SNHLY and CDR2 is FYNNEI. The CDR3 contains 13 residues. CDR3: CASTRTGSYEQYF.

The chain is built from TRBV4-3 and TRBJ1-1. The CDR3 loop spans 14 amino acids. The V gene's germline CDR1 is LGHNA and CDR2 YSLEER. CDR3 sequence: CASSQDQGWTEAFF.

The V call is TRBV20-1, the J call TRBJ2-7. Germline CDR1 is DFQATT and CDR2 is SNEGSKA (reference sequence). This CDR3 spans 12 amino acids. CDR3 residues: CSARDFKYEQYF.

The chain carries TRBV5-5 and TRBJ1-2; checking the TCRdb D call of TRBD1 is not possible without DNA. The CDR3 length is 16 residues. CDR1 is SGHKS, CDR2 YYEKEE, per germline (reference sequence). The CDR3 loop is CASSFSGGHAVLGYTF.

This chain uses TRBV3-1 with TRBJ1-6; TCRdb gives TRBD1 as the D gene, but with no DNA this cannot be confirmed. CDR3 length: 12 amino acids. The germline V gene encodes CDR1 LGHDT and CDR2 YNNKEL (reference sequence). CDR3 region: CASSQPTGGLHF.

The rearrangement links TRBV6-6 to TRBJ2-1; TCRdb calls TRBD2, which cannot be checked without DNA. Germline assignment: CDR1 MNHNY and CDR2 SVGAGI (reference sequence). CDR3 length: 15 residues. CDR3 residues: CASNLLAGGRNEQFF.

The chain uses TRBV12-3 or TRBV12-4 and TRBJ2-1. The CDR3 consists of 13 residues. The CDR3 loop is CASWTGLYNEQFF.

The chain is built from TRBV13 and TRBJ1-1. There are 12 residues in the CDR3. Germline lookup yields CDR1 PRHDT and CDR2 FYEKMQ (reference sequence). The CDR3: CASSFMNTEAFF.

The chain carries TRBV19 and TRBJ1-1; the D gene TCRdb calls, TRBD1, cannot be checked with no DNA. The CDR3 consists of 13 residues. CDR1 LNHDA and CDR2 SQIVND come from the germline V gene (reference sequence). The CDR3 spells CASQGRVNTEAFF.

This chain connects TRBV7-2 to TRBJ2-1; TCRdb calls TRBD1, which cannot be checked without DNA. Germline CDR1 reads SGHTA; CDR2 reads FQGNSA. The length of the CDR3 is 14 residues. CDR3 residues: CASSLTKGALEQFF.

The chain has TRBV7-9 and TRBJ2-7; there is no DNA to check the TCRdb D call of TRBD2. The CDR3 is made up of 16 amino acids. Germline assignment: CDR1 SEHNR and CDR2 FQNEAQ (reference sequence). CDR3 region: CASSLVGLAGDSEQYF.

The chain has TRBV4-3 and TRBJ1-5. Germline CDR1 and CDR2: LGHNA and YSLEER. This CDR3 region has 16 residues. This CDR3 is CASSQGVRAVHQPQHF.

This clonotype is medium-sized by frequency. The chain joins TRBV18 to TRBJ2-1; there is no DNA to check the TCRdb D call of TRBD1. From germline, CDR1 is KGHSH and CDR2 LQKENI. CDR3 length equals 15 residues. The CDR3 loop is CASSPRQGEDNEQFF.